Shown below are 17 T cell receptor beta chains from a single sample sequenced in a study of OX40 agonist ivuxolimab in advanced cancers. The method behind the library was the immunoSEQ multiplex PCR assay. TCRdb provides this immuneACCESS table in a form limited to in-frame rearrangements. Some clones are lacking; in checked studies, under half of them reflect an unresolved V gene, and why the rest are absent is not known. The sample contains about 100,000 clones, about 88% of them found a single time. The leading ten clones occupy roughly 0.15% of the sample. Sequenced material: CD4+ or CD8+ T cells sorted from blood, taken in a trial of the OX40 agonist ivuxolimab. These receptors all come from an adult with an advanced solid tumor such as melanoma, head and neck, liver or kidney cancer.

The chain is built from TRBV11-2 and TRBJ1-1; D not certain. Trimming left V 2 bases short and J 2 bases short, with 9 bases between. This CDR3 has 14 residues. Germline CDR1 and CDR2: SGHAT and FQNNGV. The CDR3, as DNA: TGTGCCAGCAGCTTATTTCGGGTTAACACTGAAGCTTTCTTT. Its translation is CASSLFRVNTEAFF.

The V call is TRBV4-1, the J call TRBJ2-3; D possibly corresponds to TRBD2 (6 bases). This CDR3 spans 15 amino acids. Germline CDR1 and CDR2: MGHRA and YSYEKL. Trimming left V 0 bases short and J 5 bases short, with 12 bases between. The CDR3: CASSQDIGGVDTQYF. In DNA, the CDR3 is TGCGCCAGCAGCCAAGATATAGGAGGGGTAGATACGCAGTATTTT.

The V and J genes are TRBV30 and TRBJ1-2, with D perhaps TRBD1 (6 bases). Germline loops: CDR1 GTSNPN, CDR2 SVGIG (reference sequence). The CDR3 has 14 amino acids. Between the trimmed V and J ends, which lost 3 bases and 4 bases, there was a span of 15 bases. The CDR3, as DNA: TGTGCCTGGAGCCTCGGACAGATCCTCTATGGCTACACCTTC. Translating it yields CAWSLGQILYGYTF.

This clone turned up a few times. This rearrangement joins TRBV28 to TRBJ1-2; 8 nucleotides match TRBD1. There are 12 residues in the CDR3. Germline V gene lookup returns CDR1 MDHEN and CDR2 SYDVKM. V dropped 5 bases and J dropped 14; count of bases not matched to a gene: 10. The CDR3 bases are TGTGCCAGCAGTCCTCTGGACAGGGCGTGGACCTTC. Translation gives CASSPLDRAWTF.

CDR3: CASSPLASGSETQYF. The CDR3 bases are TGTGCCAGCTCACCACTCGCCAGCGGGAGTGAGACCCAGTACTTC. The V gene is TRBV18, the J gene TRBJ2-5, with TRBD2 matching over 8 bases. In germline, CDR1 is KGHSH, CDR2 LQKENI. The CDR3 runs 15 residues. V was clipped by 1 base and J by 5 bases; unmatched bases: 6.

The rearrangement joins TRBV5-1 to TRBJ1-2; D remains unclear. The CDR3 has 14 amino acids. V lost 1 base, J lost 8 bases, and 15 bases lay in between. The germline gives CDR1 SGHRS, CDR2 YFSETQ. DNA of the CDR3: TGCGCCAGCAGCTTGACGGGCTTGGAGAGGGGCTACACCTTC. Translating gives CASSLTGLERGYTF.

To note about this clone: Other DNA sequences in the same sample also yield this CDR3. The rearrangement uses TRBV19 and TRBJ1-2; no clear D. The CDR3 runs to 11 residues. Germline CDR1 reads LNHDA; CDR2 reads SQIVND (reference sequence). The V gene lost 1 base and the J gene lost 4 bases, with 1 base spanning the gap. The CDR3, as DNA: TGTGCCAGTAGTATAGGCTATGGCTACACCTTC. Its protein product is CASSIGYGYTF.

This clone was seen just once. The chain couples TRBV28 to TRBJ2-2; D perhaps matches TRBD2 (5 bases). Germline-derived CDR1 and CDR2 are MDHEN and SYDVKM. The CDR3 runs to 14 residues. Trimming left V 6 bases short and J 6 bases short, with 14 bases between. CDR3 sequence (DNA): TGTGCCAGCAGGATCGACGGGGTGGCCGGGGAGCTGTTTTTT. This translates into CASRIDGVAGELFF.

This chain joins TRBV10-3 and TRBJ2-2; D could derive from TRBD1 or TRBD2 (6 bases each). CDR3 size: 16 residues. V was pared by 0 bases and J by 3 bases, with 11 bases between. Per the germline V gene, CDR1 is ENHRY and CDR2 is SYGVKD. CDR3 DNA sequence: TGTGCCATCAGTGAGTCTTGGGGGGCAGACACCGGGGAGCTGTTTTTT. Translation gives CAISESWGADTGELFF.

The chain couples TRBV2 to TRBJ2-2; D not resolved. Germline CDR1 SNHLY, CDR2 FYNNEI. V lost 4 bases, J lost 1 base, and 7 bases lay in between. There are 14 residues in the CDR3. CDR3 in amino acids: CASSGAGNTGELFF. For the CDR3, the DNA is TGTGCCAGCAGTGGGGCAGGGAACACCGGGGAGCTGTTTTTT.

This chain uses TRBV28 with TRBJ2-7, with D tentatively TRBD2 (7 bases). Trimming shortened V by 10 bases and J by 0 bases, and 16 bases separated the two germline ends. Germline V gene data show CDR1 as MDHEN and CDR2 as SYDVKM. The CDR3 has 14 amino acids. CDR3 bases: TGTGCCACCGAGGGGGGCGGGAGCTCCTACGAGCAGTACTTC. Protein sequence: CATEGGGSSYEQYF.

Regarding this clone: The sample has other DNA sequences that encode this CDR3 too. The gene calls are TRBV4-1 and TRBJ1-3; no clear D gene. There are 13 residues in the CDR3. V was shortened by 1 base and J by 4 bases, with 5 bases between the two germline ends. Germline-derived CDR1 and CDR2 are MGHRA and YSYEKL. CDR3 sequence reads: CASSQVPGNTIYF. CDR3 coding DNA: TGCGCCAGCAGCCAAGTACCCGGAAACACCATATATTTT.

The genes are TRBV25-1 and TRBJ1-2; 7 bases are a match to TRBD1. The CDR3 is made up of 15 amino acids. The V gene's germline CDR1 is MGHDK and CDR2 SYGVNS. Trimming at V came to 8 bases and at J to 3 bases, leaving 12 bases not matched to a gene. CDR3 DNA sequence: TGTGCCAGCTACTCAGGGGGACAGCCTTACTATGGCTACACCTTC. Residues: CASYSGGQPYYGYTF.

The J gene is TRBJ2-1, the V gene TRBV5-4; no reliable D call. There are 12 residues in the CDR3. Between the trimmed V and J ends, which lost 4 bases and 7 bases, there was a span of 9 bases. Germline V gene sequence: CDR1 SGHNT, CDR2 YYREEE (reference sequence). This chain's CDR3 is CASSPARNEQFF. DNA of the CDR3: TGTGCCAGCAGCCCAGCAAGGAATGAGCAGTTCTTC.

This chain uses TRBV5-1 with TRBJ1-6; D gene ambiguous. Germline CDR1 is SGHRS and CDR2 is YFSETQ. This CDR3 has 16 amino acids. Trimming pared 4 bases from V and 9 bases from J, leaving 20 bases between. The DNA for the CDR3 is TGCGCCAGCAGCGGTGACTCGGGCCCCGGCGGTTCACCCCTCCACTTT. This gives the protein CASSGDSGPGGSPLHF.

On this clone itself: This sample includes further DNA sequences coding for the same CDR3. The J gene is TRBJ1-5, the V gene TRBV18; D ambiguous. This CDR3 comprises 14 residues. V was shortened by 2 bases and J by 0 bases, with 5 bases between the two germline ends. Germline lookup yields CDR1 KGHSH and CDR2 LQKENI. The CDR3 DNA reads as TGTGCCAGCTCACCAGGGGTTAGCAATCAGCCCCAGCATTTT. This encodes CASSPGVSNQPQHF.

The gene calls are TRBV9 and TRBJ1-4; D gene unclear. The CDR3 is 14 residues long. Trimming took 3 bases from V and 10 from J, leaving 16 bases between them. Germline V gene lookup returns CDR1 SGDLS and CDR2 YYNGEE. In DNA, the CDR3 is TGTGCCAGCAGCGGTATAGGTGCCTCCAGAAAACTGTTTTTT. It yields the protein CASSGIGASRKLFF.